This TCR beta chain was profiled in a study of OX40 agonist ivuxolimab in advanced cancers. Background on the study: Every 2 weeks, patients got intravenous ivuxolimab at one of six dose levels (0.01-10 mg/kg). Mean age 60 years, range about 23 to 79; roughly 80% male.

TCRdb's copy holds only in-frame clones and misses some; the assay was immunoSEQ multiplex PCR. The sample gives tens of thousands of clones, approximately 85% of which show up once; 0.2% to 0.25% is in the top ten. Between the trimmed V and J ends, which lost 4 bases and 1 base, there was a span of 16 bases. The CDR3 spans 16 residues. Germline CDR1 reads MDHEN; CDR2 reads SYDVKM. Study-level findings and limits: Compared with CD4+, CD8+ T cells on average had more expanded clones. Antigen specificity was not determined for the expanded peripheral T cells.

Only one count was recorded for this clone. The antigen remains undetermined. The chain couples TRBV28 to TRBJ2-5, with D tentatively TRBD2 (7 bases). The material sequenced was CD4+ or CD8+ T cells sorted from blood, taken in a trial of the OX40 agonist ivuxolimab. This sequence originates from an adult with an advanced solid tumor such as melanoma, head and neck, liver or kidney cancer. This chain's CDR3 is CASSSAWGGPQETQYF. The CDR3, as DNA: TGTGCCAGCAGTTCCGCGTGGGGGGGGCCCCAAGAGACCCAGTACTTC.